These 26 T cell receptor beta chains came from one sample sequenced in a study of blood T cell repertoires in COVID-19. Only in-frame clones appear in the TCRdb table, and some are missing; sequencing was by immunoSEQ multiplex PCR. Among 140,000 to 150,000 clones listed, about three quarters were seen once. Sequencing was performed on peripheral blood. These receptors all stem from a woman aged 55-69 years with acute or convalescent COVID-19.

In its sample, this clone was seen many times. The V gene is TRBV7-9, the J gene TRBJ2-7; possibly TRBD2 for D (5 bases). CDR3 length equals 15 residues. The V end lost 3 bases, the J end lost 3 bases, and 15 bases lay between the germline ends. Looked up from germline, CDR1 is SEHNR and CDR2 is FQNEAQ (reference sequence). The CDR3 loop reads CASSFTSLGDYEQYF. The CDR3, as DNA: TGTGCCAGCAGCTTTACTAGTTTGGGAGACTACGAGCAGTACTTC.

J is TRBJ2-2 and V is TRBV4-1; D possibly corresponds to TRBD2 (6 bases). CDR3 length equals 16 residues. The ends were cut back, 0 bases at V and 5 bases at J, with 13 bases in the middle. The germline V gene has CDR1 MGHRA and CDR2 YSYEKL. DNA of the CDR3: TGCGCCAGCAGCCAAGATGGGGCCGGGAGTACCGGGGAGCTGTTTTTT. Protein sequence: CASSQDGAGSTGELFF.

This chain connects TRBV15 to TRBJ2-7, with a possible D match to TRBD2 (6 bases). This CDR3 is built from 16 residues. Germline CDR1 is LNHNV and CDR2 is YYDKDF (reference sequence). Between the trimmed V and J ends, which lost 0 bases and 2 bases, there was a span of 14 bases. CDR3 residues: CATSREAGSSAYEQYF. The DNA of the CDR3 is TGTGCCACCAGCAGAGAGGCGGGGTCGTCAGCCTACGAGCAGTACTTC.

This clone was detected only once. V and J are TRBV6-5 and TRBJ2-7, with 7 bases lining up with TRBD2. V shed 6 bases, J shed 2 bases, and the junction held 7 bases outside the gene matches. There are 14 residues in the CDR3. CDR1 is MNHEY, CDR2 SVGAGI, per germline. The CDR3 spells CASRMRLAPYEQYF. DNA of the CDR3: TGTGCCAGCAGAATGAGACTAGCCCCCTACGAGCAGTACTTC.

The chain couples TRBV10-2 to TRBJ1-1, with 9 bases lining up with TRBD1. There are 13 residues in the CDR3. V trimming: 8 bases; J trimming: 4 bases; junction bases outside the gene matches: 5. Germline loops: CDR1 WSHSY, CDR2 SAAADI. The CDR3 coding sequence is TGCGCCAGCTCTAGGACAGGGGTCACTGAAGCTTTCTTT. Its translation is CASSRTGVTEAFF.

The V call is TRBV19, the J call TRBJ2-7, with TRBD1 identical over 7 bases. This CDR3 is 15 amino acids long. The V gene end was trimmed by 5 bases and the J gene end by 9 bases; junction bases not matched to a gene: 16. Germline CDR1 is LNHDA and CDR2 is SQIVND (reference sequence). In DNA form, the CDR3 reads TGTGCCAGTAGTGACATAAGCCGGGACAGTCTTGGGCAGTACTTC. Amino acids: CASSDISRDSLGQYF.

The V call is TRBV14, the J call TRBJ2-5; no firm D call. There are 12 residues in the CDR3. The ends were cut back, 1 base at V and 6 bases at J, with 6 bases in the middle. From germline, CDR1 is SGHDN and CDR2 FVKESK. The CDR3 DNA reads TGTGCCAGCAGCCAAGTTTTCAAGACCCAGTACTTC. Encoded protein: CASSQVFKTQYF.

There are a few counts of this clone. The chain recombines TRBV24-1 with TRBJ2-5; the match to TRBD2 covers 10 bases. This CDR3 has 19 amino acids. The junction had 19 bases not matched to a gene; V was cut back by 6 bases and J by 4 bases. Germline V gene lookup returns CDR1 KGHDR and CDR2 SFDVKD. CDR3 protein: CATSSSSRLAGEVGETQYF. The DNA for the CDR3 is TGTGCCACCAGTAGTAGTTCTAGGCTAGCGGGAGAGGTGGGAGAGACCCAGTACTTC.

The sample holds one count of this clone. This chain connects TRBV5-6 to TRBJ1-5, with a weak D call TRBD1 (6 bases). V was cut by 4 bases and J by 5 bases, with 13 bases left in between. Germline-derived CDR1 and CDR2 are SGHDT and YYEEEE. The CDR3 is 14 amino acids. The CDR3 DNA reads as TGTGCCAGCAGCCCCGGGGCAGGGGATCAGCCCCAGCATTTT. Its protein product is CASSPGAGDQPQHF.

This clone was seen a few times. The chain uses TRBV6-2 or TRBV6-3 and TRBJ2-1, with no clear D. V lost 4 bases to trimming and J lost 7 bases, with 11 bases between them. The CDR3 extends over 13 amino acids. CDR1 is MNHEY, CDR2 SVGEGT, per germline. The CDR3 region is CASSSLVLNEQFF. CDR3 in DNA: TGTGCCAGCAGTTCCCTAGTGCTGAATGAGCAGTTCTTC.

This chain links TRBV30 with TRBJ2-1; TRBD2 matches 9 bases. The germline gives CDR1 GTSNPN, CDR2 SVGIG (reference sequence). CDR3 length: 15 amino acids. The CDR3 is CAILPASGEGNEQFF. CDR3 nucleotides: TGTGCTATTCTCCCTGCTAGCGGGGAGGGGAATGAGCAGTTCTTC.

This clone has a handful of counts. The chain carries TRBV6-2 or TRBV6-3 and TRBJ2-1, with 10 bases aligning to TRBD2. The CDR3 contains 14 residues. Germline CDR1 is MNHEY and CDR2 is SVGEGT. J was trimmed by 10 bases and V by 2 bases; bases with no gene match: 5. As DNA, the CDR3 is TGTGCCAGCAGTTACGGGCTAGCGGGAGTCGAGCAGTTCTTC. Protein: CASSYGLAGVEQFF.

The sample holds a few counts of this clone. This chain links TRBV30 with TRBJ2-1; possible D gene TRBD2, 6 bases. Trimming shortened V by 3 bases and J by 6 bases, and 9 bases separated the two germline ends. This CDR3 has 12 residues. Germline CDR1 and CDR2: GTSNPN and SVGIG (reference sequence). The DNA of the CDR3 is TGTGCCTGGAGATCCGGGGGCAATGAGCAGTTCTTC. Encoded protein: CAWRSGGNEQFF.

This clone is categorized as medium-sized (0.01 to 0.1%). The V gene is TRBV5-1, the J gene TRBJ2-7; TRBD2 aligns across 12 bases. The J segment lost 6 bases and the V segment lost 0 bases, leaving 7 bases of the junction unmatched. The CDR3 loop spans 16 amino acids. Per germline, CDR1 SGHRS and CDR2 YFSETQ. The CDR3 sequence is CASSLDTGLAGSEQYF. The CDR3 DNA is TGCGCCAGCAGCTTGGACACGGGACTAGCGGGCTCCGAGCAGTACTTC.

The chain carries TRBV10-3 and TRBJ2-7; 13 positions agree with TRBD2. The CDR3 totals 16 residues. V was pared by 4 bases and J by 6 bases, with 9 bases of the junction left unmatched. Germline-derived CDR1 and CDR2 are ENHRY and SYGVKD. The CDR3 nucleotides are TGTGCCATCAGTGGACTAGCGGGAGGTCGGTCGGGCGAGCAGTACTTC. Translated: CAISGLAGGRSGEQYF.

The chain has TRBV28 and TRBJ1-1; perhaps TRBD1 as D (5 bases). This CDR3 is 16 amino acids long. Germline V lookup: CDR1 MDHEN, CDR2 SYDVKM. Trimming stripped 1 base from V and 1 base from J, with 13 bases between. CDR3 nucleotide sequence: TGTGCCAGCAGTTTATTTGGGGGGTGGGAGAACACTGAAGCTTTCTTT. This encodes CASSLFGGWENTEAFF.

V gene TRBV10-1 combines with J gene TRBJ1-1; 8 positions agree with TRBD1. Per the germline V gene, CDR1 is WNHNN and CDR2 is SYGVQD (reference sequence). This CDR3 comprises 15 residues. The trim removed 6 bases at V and 9 bases at J, leaving 15 bases unmatched. The CDR3 DNA follows: TGCGCCAGCAGCCGAGGACAGGGTTCGGGAGACAAAGCTTTCTTT. Amino acid sequence: CASSRGQGSGDKAFF.

The chain recombines TRBV5-6 with TRBJ2-7; the match to TRBD1 covers 8 bases. CDR3 length: 15 amino acids. V was clipped by 3 bases and J by 4 bases; unmatched bases: 9. Germline CDR1 SGHDT, CDR2 YYEEEE. DNA of the CDR3: TGTGCCAGCAGCTCCGGAAACAGGGGGAGGTACGAGCAGTACTTC. Translated: CASSSGNRGRYEQYF.

The chain is built from TRBV7-2 and TRBJ1-4; 10 bases line up with TRBD1. Germline V gene sequence: CDR1 SGHTA, CDR2 FQGNSA. This CDR3 has 14 residues. The V and J ends lost 3 bases and 5 bases, in that order; junction bases with no gene match: 0. The CDR3 loop reads CASSLGQGNEKLFF. In nucleotides, the CDR3 is TGTGCCAGCAGCTTGGGACAGGGGAATGAAAAACTGTTTTTT.

CDR3 coding DNA: TGTGCCAGCAGTAACCGACGGACTAGCGGGAGCAATGAGCAGTTCTTC. Amino acids: CASSNRRTSGSNEQFF. The J gene is TRBJ2-1, the V gene TRBV2; 13 nucleotides line up with TRBD2. Germline V lookup: CDR1 SNHLY, CDR2 FYNNEI. Unmatched junction bases numbered 7, after V lost 5 bases and J lost 6 bases. The length of the CDR3 is 16 residues.

This chain links TRBV6-6 with TRBJ2-1; the match to TRBD2 covers 16 bases. The CDR3 consists of 15 residues. The germline V gene encodes CDR1 MNHNY and CDR2 SVGAGI (reference sequence). V lost 8 bases, J lost 7 bases, and 5 bases stayed unmatched. DNA of the CDR3: TGTGCCAGCGCCGGGACTAGCGGGAGGGCGAATGAGCAGTTCTTC. Amino acids: CASAGTSGRANEQFF.

V usage is TRBV29-1 and J usage is TRBJ2-7; TRBD1 aligns across 8 bases. The CDR3 totals 14 residues. Germline values: CDR1 SQVTM, CDR2 ANQGSEA. V dropped 4 bases and J dropped 3; count of bases not matched to a gene: 8. The CDR3 coding sequence is TGCAGCGTTGTAAGGACAGGGAAAAGCTACGAGCAGTACTTC. Amino acid sequence: CSVVRTGKSYEQYF.

The gene calls are TRBV7-9 and TRBJ1-2; TRBD1 agrees at 9 bases. V was pared by 6 bases and J by 2 bases, with 4 bases of the junction left unmatched. Germline CDR1 SEHNR, CDR2 FQNEAQ (reference sequence). The CDR3 has 14 residues. CDR3 DNA sequence: TGTGCCAGCAGAGGGACAGGGTTGAACTATGGCTACACCTTC. Protein: CASRGTGLNYGYTF.

The chain recombines TRBV28 with TRBJ2-7; the match to TRBD2 covers 11 bases. CDR1 MDHEN and CDR2 SYDVKM come from the germline V gene. V gave up 5 bases and J gave up 1 base; unmatched junction bases: 4. The CDR3 runs to 15 residues. The CDR3 here is CASSPSGRMSYEQYF. The DNA of the CDR3 is TGTGCCAGCAGTCCTAGCGGGAGGATGTCCTACGAGCAGTACTTC.

This clone was counted a few times. The chain couples TRBV3-1 (or the pseudogene TRBV3-2) to TRBJ2-7; D remains ambiguous. CDR3 size: 15 residues. V lost 4 bases and J lost 0, with 13 bases in between. CDR1 and CDR2 (germline): LGHDT, YNNKEL (reference sequence). The CDR3 DNA reads as TGTGCCAGCAGCCGAGAATGGCCAGTCTCCTACGAGCAGTACTTC. It specifies CASSREWPVSYEQYF.

CDR3: CASSVGGPGELFF. CDR3 nucleotide sequence: TGTGCCAGCAGCGTAGGAGGGCCCGGGGAACTGTTTTTT. This sequence joins TRBV9 and TRBJ1-4; D is unclear. This CDR3 has 13 residues. Between the trimmed V and J ends, which lost 0 bases and 12 bases, there was a span of 12 bases. Looked up from germline, CDR1 is SGDLS and CDR2 is YYNGEE.